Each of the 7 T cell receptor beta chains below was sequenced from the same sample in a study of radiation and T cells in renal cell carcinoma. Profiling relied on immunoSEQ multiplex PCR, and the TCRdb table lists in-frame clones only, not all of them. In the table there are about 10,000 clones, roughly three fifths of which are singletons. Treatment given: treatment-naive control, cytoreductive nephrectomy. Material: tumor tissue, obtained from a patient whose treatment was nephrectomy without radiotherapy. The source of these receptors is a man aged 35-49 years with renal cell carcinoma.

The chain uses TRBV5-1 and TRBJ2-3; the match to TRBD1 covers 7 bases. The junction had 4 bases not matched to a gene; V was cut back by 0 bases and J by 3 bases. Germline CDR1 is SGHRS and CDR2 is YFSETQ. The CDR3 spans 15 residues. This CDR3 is CASSLEGARTDTQYF. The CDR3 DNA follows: TGCGCCAGCAGCTTGGAGGGGGCGCGGACAGATACGCAGTATTTT.

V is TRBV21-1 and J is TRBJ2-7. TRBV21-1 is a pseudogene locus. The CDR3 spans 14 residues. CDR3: CASKSYVPYPEQYV. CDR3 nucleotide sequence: TGTGCCAGCAAAAGTTACGTACCCTATCCCGAGCAGTACGTC.

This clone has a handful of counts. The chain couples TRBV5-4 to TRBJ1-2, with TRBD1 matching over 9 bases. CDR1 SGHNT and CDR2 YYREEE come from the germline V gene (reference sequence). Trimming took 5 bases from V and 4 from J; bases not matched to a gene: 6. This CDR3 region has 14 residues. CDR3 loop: CASRLMTGGYGYTF. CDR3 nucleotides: TGTGCCAGCAGATTGATGACAGGGGGCTATGGCTACACCTTC.

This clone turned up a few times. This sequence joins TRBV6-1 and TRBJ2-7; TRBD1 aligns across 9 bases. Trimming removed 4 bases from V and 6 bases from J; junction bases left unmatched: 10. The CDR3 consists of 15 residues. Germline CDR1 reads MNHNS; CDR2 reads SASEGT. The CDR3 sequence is CASSVGTGFPGEQYF. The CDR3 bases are TGTGCCAGCAGTGTTGGGACAGGGTTTCCGGGCGAGCAGTACTTC.

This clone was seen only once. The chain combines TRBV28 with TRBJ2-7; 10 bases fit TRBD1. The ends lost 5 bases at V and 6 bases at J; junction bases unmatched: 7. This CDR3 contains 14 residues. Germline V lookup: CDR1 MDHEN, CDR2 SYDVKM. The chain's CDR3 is CASSPGTGVAEQYF. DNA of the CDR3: TGTGCCAGCAGTCCAGGGACAGGGGTCGCCGAGCAGTACTTC. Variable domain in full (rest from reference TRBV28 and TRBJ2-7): DVKVTQSSRYLVKRTGEKVFLECVQDMDHENMFWYRQDPGLGLRLIYFSYDVKMKEKGDIPEGYSVSREKKERFSLILESASTNQTSMYLCASSPGTGVAEQYFGPGTRLTVT.

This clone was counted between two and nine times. CDR3 amino acids: CASSLRKDVRTDTQYF. In DNA, the CDR3 is TGTGCCAGCAGCTTGAGGAAGGATGTGCGCACAGATACGCAGTATTTT. The gene calls are TRBV5-5 and TRBJ2-3; D not certain. Trimming cost V 1 base and J 1 base, with 13 bases left between them. The CDR3 has 16 residues. CDR1 SGHKS and CDR2 YYEKEE come from the germline V gene (reference sequence).

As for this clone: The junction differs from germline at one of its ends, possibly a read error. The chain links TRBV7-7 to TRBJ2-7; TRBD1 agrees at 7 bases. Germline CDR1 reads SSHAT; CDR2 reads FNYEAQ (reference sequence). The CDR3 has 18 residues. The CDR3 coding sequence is TGTGCTAGCAGCCCCCGGCCCTGGACAGGACGAAGCTCCTACGAGCAGTACTTC. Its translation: CASSPRPWTGRSSYEQYF.